These 12 T cell receptor beta chains came from one sample sequenced in a study of metastatic and nonmetastatic thyroid tumors. Every patient underwent thyroid surgery untreated. From the PCR reads, TCRdb re-called clones with MiXCR. The sample contains around 23,000 clones, around 26% of which appear only once. Sequenced input: blood. The receptors here all came from a male donor with papillary thyroid cancer or a benign thyroid nodule (not recorded which). Some clones in this sample may be carry-over from other donors' samples.

CDR3 bases: TGTGCCAGCAGCACCAGGGGTGTCACTGAGCAGTTCTTC. As protein: CASSTRGVTEQFF. The chain has TRBV13 and TRBJ2-1; TRBD1 might be the D (6 bases). Germline-derived CDR1 and CDR2 are PRHDT and FYEKMQ (reference sequence). The CDR3 contains 13 residues. Deletions cut 5 bases from V and 9 bases from J, with 14 bases between.

This clone was seen ten or more times. This may be a read error: a much more frequent sequence differs by one nucleotide. The chain employs TRBV14 and TRBJ2-1; D not resolved. This CDR3 region has 12 residues. The V gene's germline CDR1 is SGHDN and CDR2 FVKESK. The ends were cut back, 1 base at V and 10 bases at J, with 8 bases in the middle. CDR3 sequence: CASSQGWVEQFF. CDR3 coding DNA: TGTGCCAGCAGCCAAGGTTGGGTGGAGCAGTTCTTC.

This clone was recorded many times. The chain has TRBV6-1 and TRBJ2-1; D might be TRBD2 (5 bases). CDR3 size: 15 residues. Deletions cut 6 bases from V and 4 bases from J, with 16 bases between. Germline V gene data show CDR1 as MNHNS and CDR2 as SASEGT. CDR3: CASRISGVAYNEQFF. The CDR3 nucleotides are TGTGCCAGCAGGATCTCCGGGGTAGCATACAATGAGCAGTTCTTC.

This clone was found many times. V and J are TRBV9 and TRBJ2-7, with TRBD2 matching over 8 bases. The CDR3 sequence is 13 residues long. Germline CDR1 SGDLS, CDR2 YYNGEE. V was pared by 4 bases and J by 6 bases, with 6 bases of the junction left unmatched. The CDR3 coding sequence is TGTGCCAGCAGCCCCCGGACTAGCTTCGAGCAGTACTTC. It translates to CASSPRTSFEQYF.

By sample fraction, this clone is medium-sized. This chain joins TRBV6-2 or TRBV6-3 and TRBJ2-7; 8 positions match TRBD1. V lost 6 bases and J lost 1; bases outside the gene matches: 11. CDR3 size: 16 residues. Germline V gene data show CDR1 as MNHEY and CDR2 as SVGEGT. CDR3 region: CASRIEEGTGSYEQYF. DNA of the CDR3: TGTGCCAGCAGAATCGAAGAGGGGACAGGTTCCTACGAGCAGTACTTC.

Many counts were recorded for this clone. The V call is TRBV7-6, the J call TRBJ1-1; 7 bases align to TRBD1. V was clipped by 1 base and J by 1 base; unmatched bases: 3. The germline V gene has CDR1 SGHVS and CDR2 FNYEAQ. CDR3 size: 15 residues. The CDR3 here is CASSLGGQPNTEAFF. The CDR3, as DNA: TGTGCCAGCAGCTTAGGGGGACAGCCGAACACTGAAGCTTTCTTT. Supplemented by reference TRBV7-6 and TRBJ1-1, the full variable domain reads GAGVSQSPRYKVTKRGQDVALRCDPISGHVSLYWYRQALGQGPEFLTYFNYEAQQDKSGLPNDRFSAERPEGSISTLTIQRTEQRDSAMYRCASSLGGQPNTEAFFGQGTRLTVV.

This clone was found many times. The V and J genes are TRBV7-3 and TRBJ2-3; no clear D. Germline lookup yields CDR1 SGHTA and CDR2 FQGTGA. The CDR3 length is 15 residues. V was trimmed by 0 bases and J by 0 bases, leaving 7 bases between them. CDR3 region: CASSLTPQSTDTQYF. In DNA, the CDR3 is TGTGCCAGCAGCTTAACGCCACAAAGCACAGATACGCAGTATTTT. The full variable domain, in which reference TRBV7-3 and TRBJ2-3 provide the parts outside the CDR3, is GAGVSQTPSNKVTEKGKYVELRCDPISGHTALYWYRQSLGQGPEFLIYFQGTGAADDSGLPNDRFFAVRPEGSVSTLKIQRTERGDSAVYLCASSLTPQSTDTQYFGPGTRLTVL.

This clone was recorded many times. The chain carries TRBV6-1 and TRBJ1-5; 9 positions agree with TRBD1. Unmatched junction bases numbered 7, after V lost 6 bases and J lost 4 bases. The CDR3 contains 15 residues. Germline CDR1 reads MNHNS; CDR2 reads SASEGT. CDR3 nucleotide sequence: TGTGCCAGCAGAACACAGGGGGCCGGGAATCAGCCCCAGCATTTT. Encoded protein: CASRTQGAGNQPQHF.

In its sample, this clone ranks as medium-sized (0.01 to 0.1%). This sequence joins TRBV18 and TRBJ2-7; TRBD1 is a possible D gene (5 bases). The CDR3 is 14 amino acids. Trimming took off 1 base at V and 4 bases at J, with 11 bases between the two ends. The germline V gene encodes CDR1 KGHSH and CDR2 LQKENI. CDR3 coding DNA: TGTGCCAGCTCACCACGGCAGGGAAGGTACGAGCAGTACTTC. Protein: CASSPRQGRYEQYF.

In its sample, this clone was seen many times. The rearrangement joins TRBV6-1 to TRBJ2-5, with 8 positions matching TRBD2. CDR3 length equals 18 residues. Germline V gene sequence: CDR1 MNHNS, CDR2 SASEGT. The V gene end was trimmed by 2 bases and the J gene end by 4 bases; junction bases not matched to a gene: 15. The CDR3 loop is CASSERIGREAGRETQYF. The CDR3 DNA reads TGTGCCAGCAGTGAACGAATTGGGCGGGAGGCTGGGAGAGAGACCCAGTACTTC.

About this clone: At one of its ends the junction is not consistent with the germline gene, which may arise from a read error. This chain joins TRBV7-2 and TRBJ2-7; D may be TRBD1 (6 bases). This CDR3 contains 14 residues. Germline loops: CDR1 SGHTA, CDR2 FQGNSA. CDR3 loop: CASSPQQGRGERYF. The CDR3 DNA reads as TGTGCCAGCAGCCCCCAACAGGGAAGAGGAGAGCGGTACTTC. Looking up the rest from reference TRBV7-2 and TRBJ2-7 gives the full variable domain: GAGVSQSPSNKVTEKGKDVELRCDPISGHTALYWYRQSLGQGLEFLIYFQGNSAPDKSGLPSDRFSAERTGGSVSTLTIQRTQQEDSAVYLCASSPQQGRGERYFGPGTRLTVT.

This clone was seen at least ten times. The chain is built from TRBV29-1 and TRBJ2-7; 8 bases match TRBD1. The CDR3 covers 14 residues. J was trimmed by 4 bases and V by 7 bases; bases with no gene match: 12. Germline-derived CDR1 and CDR2 are SQVTM and ANQGSEA. For the CDR3, the DNA is TGCAGCGCCAGCTCCGGGACAGGCCCTTACGAGCAGTACTTC. Its translation: CSASSGTGPYEQYF.